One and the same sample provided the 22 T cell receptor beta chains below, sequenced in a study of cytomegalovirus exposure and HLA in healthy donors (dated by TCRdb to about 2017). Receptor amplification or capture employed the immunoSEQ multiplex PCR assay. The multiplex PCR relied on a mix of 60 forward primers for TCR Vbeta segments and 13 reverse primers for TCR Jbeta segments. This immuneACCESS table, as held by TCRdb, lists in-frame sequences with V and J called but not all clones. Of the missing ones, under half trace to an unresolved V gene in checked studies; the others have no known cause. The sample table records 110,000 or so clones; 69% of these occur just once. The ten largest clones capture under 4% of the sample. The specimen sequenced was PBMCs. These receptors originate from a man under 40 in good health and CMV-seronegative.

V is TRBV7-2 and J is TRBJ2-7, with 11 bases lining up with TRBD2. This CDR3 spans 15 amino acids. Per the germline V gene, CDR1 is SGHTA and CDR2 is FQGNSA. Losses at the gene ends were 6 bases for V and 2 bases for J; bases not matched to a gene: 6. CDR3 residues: CASRSKLAGAYEQYF. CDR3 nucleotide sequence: TGTGCCAGCAGGTCTAAACTAGCGGGAGCCTACGAGCAGTACTTC.

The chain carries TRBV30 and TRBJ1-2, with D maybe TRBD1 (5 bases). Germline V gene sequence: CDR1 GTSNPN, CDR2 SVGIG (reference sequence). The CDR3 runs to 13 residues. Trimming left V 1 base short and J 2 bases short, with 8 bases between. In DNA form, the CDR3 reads TGTGCCTGGAGTGGACAGTCGAACTATGGCTACACCTTC. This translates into CAWSGQSNYGYTF.

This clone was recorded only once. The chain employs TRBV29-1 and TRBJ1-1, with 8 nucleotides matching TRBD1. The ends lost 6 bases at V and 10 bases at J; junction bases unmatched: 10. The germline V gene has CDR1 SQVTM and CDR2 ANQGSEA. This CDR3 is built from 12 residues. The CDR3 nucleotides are TGCAGCGTGACTCGGACAGGGCTAGCAGCTTTCTTT. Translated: CSVTRTGLAAFF.

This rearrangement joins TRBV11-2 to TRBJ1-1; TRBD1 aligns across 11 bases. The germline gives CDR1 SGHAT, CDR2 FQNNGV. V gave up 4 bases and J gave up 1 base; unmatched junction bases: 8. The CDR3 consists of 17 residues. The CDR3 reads CASSYGQGALGNTEAFF. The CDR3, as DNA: TGTGCCAGCAGCTACGGACAGGGGGCCCTGGGGAACACTGAAGCTTTCTTT.

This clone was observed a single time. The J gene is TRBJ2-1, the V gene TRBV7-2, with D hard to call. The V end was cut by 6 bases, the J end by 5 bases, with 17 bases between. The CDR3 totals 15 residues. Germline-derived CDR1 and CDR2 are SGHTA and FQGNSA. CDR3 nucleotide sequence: TGTGCCAGCAGTCCCGGCGGAGCCGCTGACAATGAGCAGTTCTTC. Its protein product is CASSPGGAADNEQFF. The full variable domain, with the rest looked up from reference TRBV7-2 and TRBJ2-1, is GAGVSQSPSNKVTEKGKDVELRCDPISGHTALYWYRQSLGQGLEFLIYFQGNSAPDKSGLPSDRFSAERTGGSVSTLTIQRTQQEDSAVYLCASSPGGAADNEQFFGPGTRLTVL.

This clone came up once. CDR3 region: CASSVRLRGGGYGYTF. DNA of the CDR3: TGTGCCAGCAGCGTACGCCTCCGTGGCGGGGGCTATGGCTACACCTTC. The chain uses TRBV9 and TRBJ1-2, with TRBD1 as a possible D gene (5 bases). V lost 1 base, J lost 4 bases, and 17 bases lay in between. This CDR3 comprises 16 residues. Looked up from germline, CDR1 is SGDLS and CDR2 is YYNGEE.

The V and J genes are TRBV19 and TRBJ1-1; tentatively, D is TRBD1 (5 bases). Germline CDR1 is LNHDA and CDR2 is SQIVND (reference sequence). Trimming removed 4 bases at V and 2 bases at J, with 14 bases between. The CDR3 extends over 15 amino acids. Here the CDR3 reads CASSKQTVTNTEAFF. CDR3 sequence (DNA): TGTGCCAGTAGTAAACAGACAGTTACCAACACTGAAGCTTTCTTT.

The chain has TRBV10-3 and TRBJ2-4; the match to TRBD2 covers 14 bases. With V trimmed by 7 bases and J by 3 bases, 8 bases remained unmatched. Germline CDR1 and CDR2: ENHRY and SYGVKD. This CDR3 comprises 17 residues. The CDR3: CAIKQTSGRGVKNIQYF. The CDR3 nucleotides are TGTGCCATCAAGCAGACTAGCGGGAGGGGGGTCAAAAACATTCAGTACTTC.

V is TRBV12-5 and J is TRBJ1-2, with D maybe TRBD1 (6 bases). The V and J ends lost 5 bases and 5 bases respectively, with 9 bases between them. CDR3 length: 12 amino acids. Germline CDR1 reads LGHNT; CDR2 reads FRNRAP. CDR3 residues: CASGQTGYGYTF. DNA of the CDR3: TGTGCTAGTGGTCAAACAGGGTATGGCTACACCTTC. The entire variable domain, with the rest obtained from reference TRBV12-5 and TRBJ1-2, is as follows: DARVTQTPRHKVTEMGQEVTMRCQPILGHNTVFWYRQTMMQGLELLAYFRNRAPLDDSGMPKDRFSAEMPDATLATLKIQPSEPRDSAVYFCASGQTGYGYTFGSGTRLTVV.

The CDR3 DNA reads as TGCGCCAGCAGTGATCCTCCTAGCGGAGATTGGGATACGCAGTATTTT. Its translation is CASSDPPSGDWDTQYF. The chain uses TRBV10-2 and TRBJ2-3; TRBD2 matches 7 bases. CDR3 length equals 16 residues. Looked up from germline, CDR1 is WSHSY and CDR2 is SAAADI. V trimming: 3 bases; J trimming: 6 bases; junction bases outside the gene matches: 12.

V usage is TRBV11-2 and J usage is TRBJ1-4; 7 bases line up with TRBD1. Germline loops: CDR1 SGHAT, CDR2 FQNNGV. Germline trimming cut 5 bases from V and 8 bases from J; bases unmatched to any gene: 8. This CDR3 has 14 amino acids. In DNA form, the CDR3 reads TGTGCCAGCAGCCTCAAGGGGGCAGGGGAAAAACTGTTTTTT. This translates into CASSLKGAGEKLFF.

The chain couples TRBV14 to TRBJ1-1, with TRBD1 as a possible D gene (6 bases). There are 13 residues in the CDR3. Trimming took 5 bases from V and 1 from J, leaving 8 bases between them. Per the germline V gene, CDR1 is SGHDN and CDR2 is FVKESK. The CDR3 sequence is CASSLDRNTEAFF. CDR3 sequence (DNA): TGTGCCAGCAGCTTGGACAGGAACACTGAAGCTTTCTTT.

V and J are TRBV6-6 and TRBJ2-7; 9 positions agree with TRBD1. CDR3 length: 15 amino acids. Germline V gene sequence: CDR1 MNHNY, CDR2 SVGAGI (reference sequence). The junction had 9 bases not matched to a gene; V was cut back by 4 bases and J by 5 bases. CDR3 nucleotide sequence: TGTGCCAGCAGTTCTCCGGGACAGGGAGGAGACGAGCAGTACTTC. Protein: CASSSPGQGGDEQYF.

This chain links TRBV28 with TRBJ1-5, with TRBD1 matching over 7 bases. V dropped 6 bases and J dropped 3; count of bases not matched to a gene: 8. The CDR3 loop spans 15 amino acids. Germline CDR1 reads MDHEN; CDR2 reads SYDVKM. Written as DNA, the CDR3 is TGTGCCAGCAGCCTGCAGACAGGGATCAATCAGCCCCAGCATTTT. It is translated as CASSLQTGINQPQHF.

As DNA, the CDR3 is TGTGCCAGCAGTACTTCTAGAGGCTCCTACAATGAGCAGTTCTTC. Translation gives CASSTSRGSYNEQFF. This chain connects TRBV2 to TRBJ2-1, with D hard to call. CDR3 length: 15 residues. Trimming took off 5 bases at V and 0 bases at J, with 11 bases between the two ends. CDR1 is SNHLY and CDR2 is FYNNEI in the germline V gene.

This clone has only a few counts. CDR3 loop: CASSYTSGSYEQYF. CDR3 in DNA: TGTGCCAGCAGTTACACCAGCGGAAGCTACGAGCAGTACTTC. The chain combines TRBV6-5 with TRBJ2-7; tentative D call: TRBD2 (5 bases). Per germline, CDR1 MNHEY and CDR2 SVGAGI. V lost 2 bases, J lost 3 bases, and 11 bases lay in between. The CDR3 sequence is 14 residues long.

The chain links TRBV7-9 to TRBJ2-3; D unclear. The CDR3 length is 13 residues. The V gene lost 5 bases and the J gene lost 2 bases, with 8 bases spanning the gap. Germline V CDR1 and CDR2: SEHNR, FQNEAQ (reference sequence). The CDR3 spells CASSPVPTDTQYF. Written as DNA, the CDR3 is TGTGCCAGCAGCCCCGTCCCCACAGATACGCAGTATTTT.

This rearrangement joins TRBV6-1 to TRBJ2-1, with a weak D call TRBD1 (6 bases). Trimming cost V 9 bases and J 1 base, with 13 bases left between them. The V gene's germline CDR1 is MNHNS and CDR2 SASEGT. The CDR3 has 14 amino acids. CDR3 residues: CASLSQGSYNEQFF. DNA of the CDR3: TGTGCCAGTTTAAGCCAGGGGTCCTACAATGAGCAGTTCTTC.

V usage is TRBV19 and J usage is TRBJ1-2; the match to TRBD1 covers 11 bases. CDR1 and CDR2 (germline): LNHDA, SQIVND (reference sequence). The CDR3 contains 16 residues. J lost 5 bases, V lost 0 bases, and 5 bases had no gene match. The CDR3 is CASSIDLGQGEYGYTF. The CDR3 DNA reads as TGTGCCAGTAGTATAGATCTGGGACAGGGGGAGTATGGCTACACCTTC.

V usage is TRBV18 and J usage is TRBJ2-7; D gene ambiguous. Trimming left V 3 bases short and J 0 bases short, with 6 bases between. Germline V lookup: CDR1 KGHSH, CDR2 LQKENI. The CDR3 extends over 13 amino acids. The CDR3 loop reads CASSPGDSYEQYF. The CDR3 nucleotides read TGTGCCAGCTCACCGGGCGACTCCTACGAGCAGTACTTC.

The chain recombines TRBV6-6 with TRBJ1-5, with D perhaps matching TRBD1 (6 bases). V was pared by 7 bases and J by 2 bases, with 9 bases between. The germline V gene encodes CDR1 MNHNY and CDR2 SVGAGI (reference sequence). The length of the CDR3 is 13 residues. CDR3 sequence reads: CASTGQRNQPQHF. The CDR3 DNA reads TGTGCCAGCACGGGACAACGCAATCAGCCCCAGCATTTT.

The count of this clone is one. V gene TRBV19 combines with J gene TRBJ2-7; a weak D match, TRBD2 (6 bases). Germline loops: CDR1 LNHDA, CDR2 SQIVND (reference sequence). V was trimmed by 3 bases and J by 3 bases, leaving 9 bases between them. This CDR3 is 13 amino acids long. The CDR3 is CASSMDGSYEQYF. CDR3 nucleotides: TGTGCCAGTAGTATGGACGGGAGCTACGAGCAGTACTTC.